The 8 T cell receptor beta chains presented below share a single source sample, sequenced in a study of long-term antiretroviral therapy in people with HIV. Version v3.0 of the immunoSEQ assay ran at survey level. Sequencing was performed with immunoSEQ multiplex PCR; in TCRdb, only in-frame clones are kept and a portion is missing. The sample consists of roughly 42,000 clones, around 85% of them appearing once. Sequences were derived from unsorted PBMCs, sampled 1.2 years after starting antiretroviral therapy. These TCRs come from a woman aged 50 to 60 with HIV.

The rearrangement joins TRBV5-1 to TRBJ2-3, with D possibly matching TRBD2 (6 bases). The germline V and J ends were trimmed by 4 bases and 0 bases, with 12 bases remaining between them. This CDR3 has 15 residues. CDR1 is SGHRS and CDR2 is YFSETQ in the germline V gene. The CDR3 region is CASSPGRGSTDTQYF. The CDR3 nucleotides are TGCGCCAGCAGCCCGGGACGGGGGAGCACAGATACGCAGTATTTT. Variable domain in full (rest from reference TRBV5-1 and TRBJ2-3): KAGVTQTPRYLIKTRGQQVTLSCSPISGHRSVSWYQQTPGQGLQFLFEYFSETQRNKGNFPGRFSGRQFSNSRSEMNVSTLELGDSALYLCASSPGRGSTDTQYFGPGTRLTVL.

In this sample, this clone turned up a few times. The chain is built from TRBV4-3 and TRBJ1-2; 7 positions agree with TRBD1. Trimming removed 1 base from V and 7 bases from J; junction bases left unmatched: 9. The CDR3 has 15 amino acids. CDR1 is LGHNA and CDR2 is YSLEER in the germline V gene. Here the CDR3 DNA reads TGCGCCAGCAGCCAAGGGGACAGCCTCGTCGGTGGCTACACCTTC. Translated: CASSQGDSLVGGYTF.

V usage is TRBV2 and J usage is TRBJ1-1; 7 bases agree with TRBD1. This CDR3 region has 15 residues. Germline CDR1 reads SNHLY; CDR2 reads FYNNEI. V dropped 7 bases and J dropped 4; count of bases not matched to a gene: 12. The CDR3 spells CASTRAPQGFTEAFF. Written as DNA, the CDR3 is TGTGCCAGCACTAGAGCCCCACAGGGGTTCACTGAAGCTTTCTTT.

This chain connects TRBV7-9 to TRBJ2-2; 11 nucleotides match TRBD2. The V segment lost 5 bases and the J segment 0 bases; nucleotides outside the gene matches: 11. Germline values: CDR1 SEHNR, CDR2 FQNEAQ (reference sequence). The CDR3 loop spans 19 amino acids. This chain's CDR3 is CASSPRLAGGHSNTGELFF. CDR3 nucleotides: TGTGCCAGCAGCCCCCGGTTAGCGGGGGGGCATTCGAACACCGGGGAGCTGTTTTTT.

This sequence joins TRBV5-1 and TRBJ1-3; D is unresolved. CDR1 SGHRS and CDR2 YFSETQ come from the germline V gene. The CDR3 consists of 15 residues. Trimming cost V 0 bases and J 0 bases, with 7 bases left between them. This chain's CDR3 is CASSLDLYSGNTIYF. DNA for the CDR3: TGCGCCAGCAGCTTGGACCTTTACTCTGGAAACACCATATATTTT.

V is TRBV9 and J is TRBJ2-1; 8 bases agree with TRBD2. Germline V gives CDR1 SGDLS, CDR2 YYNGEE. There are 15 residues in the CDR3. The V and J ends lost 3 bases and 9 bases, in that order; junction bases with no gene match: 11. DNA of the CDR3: TGTGCCAGCAGCGCACCCGGGACTAGGTTTGGTGAGCAGTTCTTC. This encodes CASSAPGTRFGEQFF.

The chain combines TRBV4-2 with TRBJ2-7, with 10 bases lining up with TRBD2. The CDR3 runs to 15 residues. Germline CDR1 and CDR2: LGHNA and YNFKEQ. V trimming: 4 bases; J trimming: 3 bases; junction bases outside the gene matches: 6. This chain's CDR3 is CASSPAASGGYEQYF. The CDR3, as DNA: TGTGCCAGCAGCCCGGCGGCTAGCGGGGGCTACGAGCAGTACTTC.

In DNA, the CDR3 is TGTGCCAGCAGCTTGGCACAGGGGCGAAACTATGGCTACACCTTC. As protein: CASSLAQGRNYGYTF. This rearrangement joins TRBV5-8 to TRBJ1-2; TRBD1 matches 7 bases. CDR1 and CDR2 from the germline V gene are SGHTS and YDEGEE. J gave up 2 bases and V 0 bases, and 4 bases lay outside the gene matches. CDR3 length: 15 amino acids. Using reference TRBV5-8 and TRBJ1-2 for the parts outside the CDR3, the full variable domain is EAGVTQSPTHLIKTRGQQATLRCSPISGHTSVYWYQQALGLGLQFLLWYDEGEERNRGNFPPRFSGRQFPNYSSELNVNALELEDSALYLCASSLAQGRNYGYTFGSGTRLTVV.